The sample holds many counts of the clone carrying this T cell receptor beta chain. The entry originates in a study of low-dose radiotherapy and immunotherapy resistance in tumors. Study in general: With fractions of 0.5 Gy given every 2 weeks, Cohort 1 accumulated a total of 6.5 Gy.

Covering alpha and beta chains, TRAV- and TRBV-specific primers were used for the first-strand cDNA. For amplifying TCRs, the PCR ran for 15 to 20 cycles with Phusion, which was used together with a constant-region primer and the adapter on the V primers. Each CDR3 protein gets one entry after TCRdb re-called the reads with MiXCR. The sample holds around 79,000 distinct CDR3 sequences, approximately 19% seen once. The CDR3 extends over 14 amino acids. CDR1 and CDR2 from the germline V gene are MNHEY and SMNVEV (reference sequence). V was pared by 5 bases and J by 5 bases, with 12 bases between. Time point described: before trial treatment. Donors received nivolumab, ipilimumab, aspirin, low-dose cyclophosphamide and low-dose radiotherapy. Qualifying patients carried advanced solid tumors devoid of tumor-infiltrating lymphocytes.

The gene calls are TRBV27 and TRBJ2-2, with D unclear. The clonotype originates from a male donor with prostate cancer. Material: PBMCs, obtained before treatment. The CDR3 DNA reads TGTGCCAGCAGTCCCTCGGTGCCTACCGGGGAGCTGTTTTTT. It is translated as CASSPSVPTGELFF.